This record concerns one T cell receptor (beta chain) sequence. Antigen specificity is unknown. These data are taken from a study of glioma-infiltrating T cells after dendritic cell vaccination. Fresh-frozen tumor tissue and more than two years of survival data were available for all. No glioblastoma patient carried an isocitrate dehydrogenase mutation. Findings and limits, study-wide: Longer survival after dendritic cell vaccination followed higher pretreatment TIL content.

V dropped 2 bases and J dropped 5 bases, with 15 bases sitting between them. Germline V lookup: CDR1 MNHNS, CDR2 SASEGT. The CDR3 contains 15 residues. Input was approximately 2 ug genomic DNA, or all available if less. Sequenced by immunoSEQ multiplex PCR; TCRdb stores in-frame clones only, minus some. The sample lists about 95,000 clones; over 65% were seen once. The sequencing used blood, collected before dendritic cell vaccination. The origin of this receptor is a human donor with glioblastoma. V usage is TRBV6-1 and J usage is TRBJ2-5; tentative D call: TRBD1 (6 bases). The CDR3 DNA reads TGTGCCAGCAGTGAACTCTTGGGGGCAGGGGAGACCCAGTACTTC. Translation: CASSELLGAGETQYF.